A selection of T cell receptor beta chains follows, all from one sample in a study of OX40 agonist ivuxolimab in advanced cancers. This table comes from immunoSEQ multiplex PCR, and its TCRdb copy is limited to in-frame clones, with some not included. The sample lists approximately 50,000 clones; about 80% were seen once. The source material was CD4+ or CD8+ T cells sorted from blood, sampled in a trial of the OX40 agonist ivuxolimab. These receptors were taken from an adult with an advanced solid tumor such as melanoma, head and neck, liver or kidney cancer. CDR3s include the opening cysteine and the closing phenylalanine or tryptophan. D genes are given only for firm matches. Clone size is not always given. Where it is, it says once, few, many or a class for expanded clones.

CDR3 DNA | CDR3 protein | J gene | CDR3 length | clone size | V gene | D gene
TGTGCCAGCAGCTTATCGGGAGGACTAGGTCAAGAGACCCAGTACTTC | CASSLSGGLGQETQYF | TRBJ2-5 | 16 | NA | TRBV7-2 | TRBD2
TGTGCCAGCAGTTACCGACAGGGCGAGCAGTACTTC | CASSYRQGEQYF | TRBJ2-7 | 12 | NA | TRBV6-6 | TRBD1
TGTGCCAGCAGCTCCCGGGCCGAGTACTCTGGGGCCAACGTCCTGACTTTC | CASSSRAEYSGANVLTF | TRBJ2-6 | 17 | NA | TRBV5-4 | NA
TGTGCCAGCAGCTTAGCCGGCCAGGGGAATGAAAAACTGTTTTTT | CASSLAGQGNEKLFF | TRBJ1-4 | 15 | NA | TRBV7-9 | NA
TGTGCCAGCAGTGGCACCGGGGAGCTGTTTTTT | CASSGTGELFF | TRBJ2-2 | 11 | NA | TRBV14 | NA
TGTGCCTGGAGTGTGGGCGGAAAGGTGGCTGAAGCTTTCTTT | CAWSVGGKVAEAFF | TRBJ1-1 | 14 | once | TRBV30 | NA
TGTGCCAGTAGCCCGGTGGGTGGAGGGCGGCAGTACTTC | CASSPVGGGRQYF | TRBJ2-5 | 13 | NA | TRBV19 | NA
TGTGCCAGCAGCCAAGGAGTAACCAGGGCCTACGAGCAGTACTTC | CASSQGVTRAYEQYF | TRBJ2-7 | 15 | NA | TRBV14 | NA
TGTGCCAGCAGCTGGGCCTTGGGGTCTAGCACAGATACGCAGTATTTT | CASSWALGSSTDTQYF | TRBJ2-3 | 16 | once | TRBV5-6 | NA
TGTGCCAGCAGCTTCACCTATGGGGCCGGGGAGCTGTTTTTT | CASSFTYGAGELFF | TRBJ2-2 | 14 | NA | TRBV7-3 | NA
TGTGCCAGCAGTGATCAGCGGGGGGTCACAGATACGCAGTATTTT | CASSDQRGVTDTQYF | TRBJ2-3 | 15 | few | TRBV25-1 | TRBD2
TGTGCCAGCAGTGAACGGGGGGGAAGAGGCAATCAGCCCCAGCATTTT | CASSERGGRGNQPQHF | TRBJ1-5 | 16 | NA | TRBV6-1 | NA
TGTGCCACCAGCACCGGGACTAGCGGGAGGGCAGTGAGAAATGAGCAGTTCTTC | CATSTGTSGRAVRNEQFF | TRBJ2-1 | 18 | NA | TRBV15 | TRBD2
TGTGCCAGAGCGGGACTGTCGAACACTGAAGCTTTCTTT | CARAGLSNTEAFF | TRBJ1-1 | 13 | NA | TRBV19 | NA
TGTGCCAGTAGTATTCGGACTAGTCCCGACTACGAGCAGTACTTC | CASSIRTSPDYEQYF | TRBJ2-7 | 15 | NA | TRBV19 | TRBD2
TGCGCCAGCAGTCAACCGGACAGGGTAGAGTTTTTATCCACTGAAGCTTTCTTT | CASSQPDRVEFLSTEAFF | TRBJ1-1 | 18 | NA | TRBV23-1 | TRBD1
TGTGCCAGCAGCCTGGCCGGGACATCTAACTATGGCTACACCTTC | CASSLAGTSNYGYTF | TRBJ1-2 | 15 | NA | TRBV6-5 | NA
TGTGCCAGCGGAAGGGGACCTTACTACGAGCAGTACTTC | CASGRGPYYEQYF | TRBJ2-7 | 13 | NA | TRBV27 | NA
TGTGCCAGCAGCCAGACAGGTCTCTATGGCTACACCTTC | CASSQTGLYGYTF | TRBJ1-2 | 13 | NA | TRBV7-9 | NA
TGTGCCAGTAGTCTCGGACAGGGCCTTCGCTACGAGCAGTACTTC | CASSLGQGLRYEQYF | TRBJ2-7 | 15 | NA | TRBV19 | TRBD1
TGTGCCAGCAGCTTAAGGGGTAGCACAGATACGCAGTATTTT | CASSLRGSTDTQYF | TRBJ2-3 | 14 | NA | TRBV11-2 | NA
TGTGCCAGCAGCCCTGTCATGGGGGGAAGCACAGATACGCAGTATTTT | CASSPVMGGSTDTQYF | TRBJ2-3 | 16 | NA | TRBV5-4 | NA
TGCGCCAGCAGCTTGTCGGGCGGGCGCTCCTACGAGCAGTACTTC | CASSLSGGRSYEQYF | TRBJ2-7 | 15 | NA | TRBV5-1 | NA
TGTGCCAGCAGCTTGGGACAGGGCGGGGAGCCCCAGCATTTT | CASSLGQGGEPQHF | TRBJ1-5 | 14 | NA | TRBV7-9 | TRBD1
TGTGCCAGCAGCTTCCGGGAGTTGGTACTTGGGGGAAACACCATATATTTT | CASSFRELVLGGNTIYF | TRBJ1-3 | 17 | NA | TRBV7-8 | NA
TGTGCCAGCTCACCAGTGGTTGCCTCTGGAAACACCATATATTTT | CASSPVVASGNTIYF | TRBJ1-3 | 15 | NA | TRBV18 | NA
TGCGCCAGCAGCCAAGGCGCCCTACAGATTAACTATGGCTACACCTTC | CASSQGALQINYGYTF | TRBJ1-2 | 16 | few | TRBV4-1 | NA
TGTGCCAGCAGCTTGGGGACAGGGGGGAACTATGGCTACACCTTC | CASSLGTGGNYGYTF | TRBJ1-2 | 15 | NA | TRBV5-5 | TRBD1
TGTGCCAGCAGCTTCAGACAGAGCACAGATACGCAGTATTTT | CASSFRQSTDTQYF | TRBJ2-3 | 14 | once | TRBV7-3 | NA
TGTGCCAGCAGTTTACTATCCCCGGAGGGCACAGATACGCAGTATTTT | CASSLLSPEGTDTQYF | TRBJ2-3 | 16 | NA | TRBV28 | NA
TGCGCCAGCAGCTTGGAACAGGGGACCGAGCAGTACTTC | CASSLEQGTEQYF | TRBJ2-7 | 13 | NA | TRBV5-1 | TRBD1
TGTGCCAGCAGGGGCCGGACCGACTATAATTCACCCCTCCACTTT | CASRGRTDYNSPLHF | TRBJ1-6 | 15 | NA | TRBV7-2 | NA
TGCGCCAGCAGTTTTTCCGGGACACTGAACACTGAAGCTTTCTTT | CASSFSGTLNTEAFF | TRBJ1-1 | 15 | NA | TRBV10-2 | NA
TGTGCCAGCAGTTTAGGAGCGGGGGGAGTGGCCAACGTCCTGACTTTC | CASSLGAGGVANVLTF | TRBJ2-6 | 16 | NA | TRBV27 | TRBD2
TGTGCCAGCAGCCCTCGGACGGGGTACAATGAGCAGTTCTTC | CASSPRTGYNEQFF | TRBJ2-1 | 14 | NA | TRBV11-3 | NA
TGTGCCAGCAGCGTAGCCCCACTAGCGGGAGCCAAAAACATTCAGTACTTC | CASSVAPLAGAKNIQYF | TRBJ2-4 | 17 | NA | TRBV9 | TRBD2
TGTGCCAGCAGTGACCCCGGACTAGCGGTCTACAATGAGCAGTTCTTC | CASSDPGLAVYNEQFF | TRBJ2-1 | 16 | NA | TRBV25-1 | TRBD2
TGTGCCAGCACCTACGCCACTGAAGCTTTCTTT | CASTYATEAFF | TRBJ1-1 | 11 | NA | TRBV7-8 | NA
TGTGCCAGCAGTGAAACGGGGATTCAGCCCCAGCATTTT | CASSETGIQPQHF | TRBJ1-5 | 13 | NA | TRBV2 | NA
TGTGCCAGCAGTTACTCCGACAATCACACAGATACGCAGTATTTT | CASSYSDNHTDTQYF | TRBJ2-3 | 15 | NA | TRBV6-7 | NA
TGTGCCAGCTCACCAACAGGGGAAGGAACTGAAGCTTTCTTT | CASSPTGEGTEAFF | TRBJ1-1 | 14 | NA | TRBV18 | TRBD1
TGCGCCAGCAGCCAGGGACAGGGGGCCTCTGGAAACACCATATATTTT | CASSQGQGASGNTIYF | TRBJ1-3 | 16 | NA | TRBV4-1 | TRBD1